This T cell receptor (beta chain) was recorded in a study of T cell repertoires in cytomegalovirus infection. Background on the study: Carrying CMV and the relevant HLA type showed in public TCR beta signatures.

The CDR3 consists of 14 residues. Trimming took off 3 bases at V and 4 bases at J, with 12 bases between the two ends. TCRdb passed the reads through MiXCR, listing each CDR3 protein once. The table includes approximately 320,000 distinct CDR3 sequences, approximately 9.5% detected once. About this clonotype: Its antigen is not known.

Broader study findings: Summed frequency of shared TCR beta families picked out CMV carriers who also had the relevant HLA. Across the ex vivo response, the dominant clonotypes were HLA-C-restricted CMV-specific TCR beta clonotypes.

The sequencing input was PBMCs. The sequence was collected from a human donor in good health (CMV status not recorded). Some clones in this sample may be carry-over from other donors' samples. The chain links TRBV12-3 or TRBV12-4 to TRBJ1-1, with D perhaps TRBD1 (6 bases). CDR3 sequence (DNA): TGTGCCAGCAGTTTTCGGGGGGCGTCCACTGAAGCTTTCTTT. It yields the protein CASSFRGASTEAFF.